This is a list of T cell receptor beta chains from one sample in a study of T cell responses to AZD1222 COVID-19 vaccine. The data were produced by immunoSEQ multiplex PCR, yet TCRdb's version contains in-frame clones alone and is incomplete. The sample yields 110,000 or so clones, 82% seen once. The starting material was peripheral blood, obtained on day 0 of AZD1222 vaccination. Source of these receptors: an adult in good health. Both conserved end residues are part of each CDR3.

CASSDGGSTDTQYF | TRBV6-4 | 14
CASSQRQGQFYEQFF | TRBV4-3 | 15
CASKGTGGTQYF | TRBV12-3/TRBV12-4 | 12
CASSPFEQGATYNSPLHF | TRBV18 | 18
CASSRGDGYTF | TRBV3-1/TRBV3-2 | 11
CASSLGTGASGNTIYF | TRBV7-6 | 16
CASSDRDSVNEQFF | TRBV6-1 | 14
CASSLAGGRTDTQYF | TRBV7-2 | 15
CASSPRVNGYEQYF | TRBV4-1 | 14
CASSPIKVREQFF | TRBV18 | 13
CASSLTGANEKLFF | TRBV5-4 | 14
CASSVRGQNTEAFF | TRBV7-2 | 14
CASSPGTGAPNAGNTEAFF | TRBV10-1 | 19
CASSRGRDTEAFF | TRBV4-3 | 13
CASGLASSDTQYF | TRBV12-5 | 13
CASSLEDRASPLHF | TRBV7-9 | 14
CASSQLWSGASSYNEQFF | TRBV3-1/TRBV3-2 | 18
CASSYFGGLSYEQYF | TRBV6-6 | 15
CSARAAGGYTF | TRBV20-1 | 11
CAISETLTGLGRESGNTIYF | TRBV10-3 | 20
CASSSTNEKLFF | TRBV6-5 | 12
CASGQGPTDTQYF | TRBV12-5 | 13
CASSQPAGVGELFF | TRBV5-1 | 14
CASSLWGRGGETQYF | TRBV7-2 | 15
CASSLDFGRQETQYF | TRBV5-1 | 15
CASSQGLANEKLFF | TRBV7-2 | 14
CASSQPAGGDRAHTDTQYF | TRBV2 | 19
CASSSTWGAPGNTIYF | TRBV5-4 | 16
CASSDDAGGGTEAFF | TRBV2 | 15
CAISVDDSSYGYTF | TRBV10-3 | 14
CASSSQTATNYGYTF | TRBV5-4 | 15
CASSIRGSRFGTQYF | TRBV19 | 15
CASSRDRGLGEQYF | TRBV4-1 | 14
CASSDIAGGRDTQYF | TRBV9 | 15
CASSLAFTGPSSPLHF | TRBV5-4 | 16
CASSYSRHGGDEQFF | TRBV6-5 | 15
CASRTKPGTGLYNEQFF | TRBV5-1 | 17
CASENAGGAQDTQYF | TRBV2 | 15
CATSRANYGYTF | TRBV15 | 12
CASSPFGGGYGYTF | TRBV27 | 14
CASSLRDSNQPQHF | TRBV4-1 | 14
CASSLWAAEGSGYTF | TRBV27 | 15
CASSLEPNSGNTIYF | TRBV7-9 | 15
CASSQAIGEGQQFEAFF | TRBV4-3 | 17
CASSVEGNTEAFF | TRBV9 | 13
CASSLQTGLGNEKLFF | TRBV9 | 16
CASSLGLAGGDNEQFF | TRBV5-4 | 16
CASSSALTDTQYF | TRBV11-2 | 13
CASSVEGRAPGELFF | TRBV9 | 15
CASSLATITEAFF | TRBV13 | 13
CASSATNEKLFF | TRBV2 | 12
CASSPPSGGPPGELFF | TRBV18 | 16
CASRDRGYEQFF | TRBV2 | 12
CASSLEAQGGQNEQFF | TRBV11-3 | 16
CASSLLQGYTEAFF | TRBV7-2 | 14
CASSSRADTEAFF | TRBV6-6 | 13
CASSGTSGGRRELFF | TRBV5-4 | 15
CASGLVTRGPYGYTF | TRBV12-5 | 15